Listed below are T cell receptor beta chains from one sample, sequenced in a study of a mutant IDH1 vaccine in newly diagnosed glioma. The table came from immunoSEQ multiplex PCR; TCRdb's copy has only in-frame clones and leaves some out. Of 25,000 to 35,000 clones in the sample, around 90% were seen once. Their target antigens are unknown. Here the sequenced sample was PBMCs, taken from a glioma patient whose treatment included an IDH1 peptide vaccine. These receptors originate from a man aged 18 to 29 with glioma. Both conserved end residues are part of each CDR3.

V gene	J gene	CDR3 length	CDR3 protein
TRBV4-3	TRBJ2-3	13	CASSQFVTDTQYF
TRBV9	TRBJ2-7	14	CASSVVDRGDEQYF
TRBV30	TRBJ2-1	13	CAWSSSRWGVQFF
TRBV7-6	TRBJ2-7	15	CASSKLAGASYEQYF
TRBV6-6	TRBJ1-4	12	CASSYSGEKLFF
TRBV28	TRBJ1-1	14	CASSLGGPNTEAFF
TRBV4-3	TRBJ1-5	14	CASSQDKGDQPQHF
TRBV28	TRBJ1-1	17	CASTVQGASLVDAEAFF
TRBV7-2	TRBJ2-6	16	CASSADRDSGANVLTF
TRBV6-6	TRBJ2-3	14	CASTPRGPTDTQYF
TRBV5-1	TRBJ2-3	12	CASSFNTDTQYF
TRBV6-5	TRBJ1-2	12	CASSSRSGGYTF
TRBV5-4	TRBJ2-5	15	CASSLGQGARETQYF
TRBV6-1	TRBJ1-1	14	CASSEATGTGISFF
TRBV29-1	TRBJ2-3	11	CSGAGTDTQYF
TRBV6-6	TRBJ1-2	13	CASSPTANYGYTF
TRBV29-1	TRBJ2-6	12	CSARTGANVLTF
TRBV10-2	TRBJ2-5	13	CASSEVLSRTQYF
TRBV9	TRBJ1-1	14	CASSVEPANTEAFF
TRBV7-2	TRBJ1-2	13	CASSLGQPAGYTF
TRBV20-1	TRBJ2-7	11	CSPIRGYEQYF
TRBV19	TRBJ1-2	13	CASSWGPNYGYTF
TRBV30	TRBJ2-7	13	CACFTWGATEQYF
TRBV27	TRBJ2-1	11	CASSFYNERFF
TRBV7-8	TRBJ2-7	15	CASSPGQSSSYEQYF
TRBV19	TRBJ1-1	13	CASSSQTNTEAFF
TRBV30	TRBJ2-1	12	CACSGKYNEQFF
TRBV5-1	TRBJ2-5	16	CASSLRGGVGQETQYF
TRBV29-1	TRBJ1-1	11	CSVRVNTEAFF
TRBV27	TRBJ2-2	14	CASSLSWTTGELFF
TRBV7-9	TRBJ2-1	15	CASSLATSGGNEQFF
TRBV15	TRBJ2-7	15	CATSGGTRPSYEQYF
TRBV18	TRBJ1-2	17	CASSPTETGTGGSGYTF
TRBV9	TRBJ1-5	16	CASSVGSDNSNQPQHF
TRBV25-1	TRBJ2-7	15	CASSVGLAGAYEQYF
TRBV30	TRBJ1-3	16	CAWSFRTPSSGNTIYF
TRBV30	TRBJ1-5	15	CAWKLIQGMDQPQHF
TRBV18	TRBJ1-5	14	CASSPSQRNQPQHF
TRBV30	TRBJ2-7	15	CAWRRRIAPSYEQYF
TRBV6-1	TRBJ2-3	15	CASSEPGAGTDTQYF
TRBV6-6	TRBJ1-1	12	CASSYPTGLAFF
TRBV14	TRBJ2-2	15	CASSQEPSLTGELFF
TRBV5-5	TRBJ1-2	14	CASTPQGTYYGYTF
TRBV7-2	TRBJ1-1	15	CASSTSDSNSAEAFF
TRBV5-1	TRBJ2-7	14	CASSSTGEVYEQYF